The T cell receptor (beta chain) described here comes from a study of T cell responses to AZD1222 COVID-19 vaccine. Sequencing was performed with immunoSEQ multiplex PCR; in TCRdb, only in-frame clones are kept and a portion is missing. This table holds about 160,000 clones, around 92% found once. This CDR3 has 14 residues. V dropped 5 bases and J dropped 6 bases, with 17 bases sitting between them. CDR1 is SGHVS and CDR2 is FQNEAQ in the germline V gene. Sample: peripheral blood, taken on day 0 of MenACWY control vaccination. This TCR derives from an adult in good health. The V gene is TRBV7-8, the J gene TRBJ2-7; perhaps TRBD2 as D (5 bases). The CDR3 here is CASSPEKITSEQYF. The CDR3 DNA follows: TGTGCCAGCAGCCCAGAGAAAATAACTAGCGAGCAGTACTTC.